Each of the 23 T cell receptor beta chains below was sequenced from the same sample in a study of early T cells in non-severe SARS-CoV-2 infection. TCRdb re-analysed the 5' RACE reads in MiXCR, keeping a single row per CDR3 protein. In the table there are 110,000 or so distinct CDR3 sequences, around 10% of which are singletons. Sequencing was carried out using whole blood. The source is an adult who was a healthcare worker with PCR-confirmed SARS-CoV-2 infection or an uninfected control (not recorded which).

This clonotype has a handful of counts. In nucleotides, the CDR3 is TGTGCCAACCCCGGAGGGCCCCCGAGGTACGAGCAGTACTTC. The encoded protein is CANPGGPPRYEQYF. The chain combines TRBV19 with TRBJ2-7; perhaps TRBD2 as D (6 bases). Germline V gives CDR1 LNHDA, CDR2 SQIVND (reference sequence). Trimming removed 10 bases from V and 4 bases from J, with 20 bases in between. The CDR3 covers 14 residues.

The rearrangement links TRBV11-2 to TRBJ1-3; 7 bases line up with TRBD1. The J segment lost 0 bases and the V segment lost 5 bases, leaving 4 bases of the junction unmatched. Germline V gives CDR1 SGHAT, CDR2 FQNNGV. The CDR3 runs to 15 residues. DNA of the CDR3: TGTGCCAGCAGCCCCGGGACAGCCTCTGGAAACACCATATATTTT. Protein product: CASSPGTASGNTIYF.

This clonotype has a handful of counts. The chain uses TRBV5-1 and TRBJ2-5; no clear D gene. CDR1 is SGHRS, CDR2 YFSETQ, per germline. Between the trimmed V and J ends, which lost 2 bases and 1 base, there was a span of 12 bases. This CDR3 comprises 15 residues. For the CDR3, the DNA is TGCGCCAGCAGCTTTTCTGGCAGGAGCCAAGAGACCCAGTACTTC. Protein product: CASSFSGRSQETQYF.

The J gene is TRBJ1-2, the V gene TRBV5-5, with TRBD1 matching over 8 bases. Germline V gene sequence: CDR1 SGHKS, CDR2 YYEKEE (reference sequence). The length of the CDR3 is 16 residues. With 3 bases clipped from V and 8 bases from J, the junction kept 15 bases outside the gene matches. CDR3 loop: CASSSEWTGRMGGYTF. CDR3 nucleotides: TGTGCCAGCAGCTCCGAATGGACAGGGCGGATGGGAGGCTACACCTTC.

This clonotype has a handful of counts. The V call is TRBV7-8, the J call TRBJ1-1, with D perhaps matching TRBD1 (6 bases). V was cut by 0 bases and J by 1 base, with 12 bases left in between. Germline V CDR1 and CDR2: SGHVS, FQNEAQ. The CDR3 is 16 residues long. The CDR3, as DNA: TGTGCCAGCAGCTTAGCGCGGGGGGGCCCGAACACTGAAGCTTTCTTT. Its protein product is CASSLARGGPNTEAFF.

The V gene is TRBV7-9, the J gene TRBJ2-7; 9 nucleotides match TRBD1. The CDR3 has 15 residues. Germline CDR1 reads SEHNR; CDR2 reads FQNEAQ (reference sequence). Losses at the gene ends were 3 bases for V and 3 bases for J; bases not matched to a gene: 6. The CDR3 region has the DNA TGTGCCAGCAGCTTTGTACGGGACAGGGTCTACGAGCAGTACTTC. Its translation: CASSFVRDRVYEQYF.

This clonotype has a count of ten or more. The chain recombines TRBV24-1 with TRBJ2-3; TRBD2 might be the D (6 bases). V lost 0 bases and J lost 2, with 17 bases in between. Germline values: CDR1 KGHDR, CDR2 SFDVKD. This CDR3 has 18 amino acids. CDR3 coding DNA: TGTGCCACCAGTGATTTGCCCGCGGTTGGGGGACTCACAGATACGCAGTATTTT. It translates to CATSDLPAVGGLTDTQYF.

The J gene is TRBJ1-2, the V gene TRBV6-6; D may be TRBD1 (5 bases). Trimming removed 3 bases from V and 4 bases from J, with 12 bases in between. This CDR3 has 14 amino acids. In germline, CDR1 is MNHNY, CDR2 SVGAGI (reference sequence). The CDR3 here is CASSYGDAGYGYTF. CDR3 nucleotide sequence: TGTGCCAGCAGTTATGGGGACGCAGGCTATGGCTACACCTTC.

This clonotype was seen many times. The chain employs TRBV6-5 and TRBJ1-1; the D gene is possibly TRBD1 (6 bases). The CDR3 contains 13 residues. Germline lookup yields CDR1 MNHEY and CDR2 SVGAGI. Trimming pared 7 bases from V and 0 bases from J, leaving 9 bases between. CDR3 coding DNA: TGTGCCAGCATTGGACAGTTGAACACTGAAGCTTTCTTT. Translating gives CASIGQLNTEAFF.

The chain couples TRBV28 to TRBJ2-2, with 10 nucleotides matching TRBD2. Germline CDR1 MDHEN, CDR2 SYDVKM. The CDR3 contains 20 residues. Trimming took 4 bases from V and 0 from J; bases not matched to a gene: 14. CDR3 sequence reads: CASSWAFRTSGPSNTGELFF. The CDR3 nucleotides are TGTGCCAGCAGTTGGGCGTTCCGGACTAGCGGACCATCGAACACCGGGGAGCTGTTTTTT.

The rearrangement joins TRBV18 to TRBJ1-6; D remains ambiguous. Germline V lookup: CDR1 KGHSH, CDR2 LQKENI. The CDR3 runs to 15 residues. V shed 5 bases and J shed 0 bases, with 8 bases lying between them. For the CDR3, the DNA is TGTGCCAGCTCAACCACGAGCTCCTATAATTCACCCCTCCACTTT. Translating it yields CASSTTSSYNSPLHF.

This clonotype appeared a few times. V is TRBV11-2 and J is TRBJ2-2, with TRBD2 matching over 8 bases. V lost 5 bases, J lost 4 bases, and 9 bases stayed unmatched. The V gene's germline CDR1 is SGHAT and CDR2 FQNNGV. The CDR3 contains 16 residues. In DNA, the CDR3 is TGTGCCAGCAGCACCGGGGGGGTAATGAGCACCGGGGAGCTGTTTTTT. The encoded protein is CASSTGGVMSTGELFF.

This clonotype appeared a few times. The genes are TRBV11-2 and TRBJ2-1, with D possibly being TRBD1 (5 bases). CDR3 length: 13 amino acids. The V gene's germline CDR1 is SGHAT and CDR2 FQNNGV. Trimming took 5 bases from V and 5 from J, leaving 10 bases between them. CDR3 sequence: CASSRTGNNEQFF. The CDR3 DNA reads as TGTGCCAGCAGCCGCACAGGTAACAATGAGCAGTTCTTC.

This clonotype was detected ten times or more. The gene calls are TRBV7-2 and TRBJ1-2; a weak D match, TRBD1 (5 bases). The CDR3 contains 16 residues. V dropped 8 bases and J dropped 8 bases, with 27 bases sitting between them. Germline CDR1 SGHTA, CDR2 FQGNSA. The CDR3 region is CASSGGRGTDAPGYTF. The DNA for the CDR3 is TGTGCCAGCTCCGGAGGCCGAGGGACCGACGCTCCGGGCTACACCTTC. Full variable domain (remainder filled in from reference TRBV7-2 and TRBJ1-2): GAGVSQSPSNKVTEKGKDVELRCDPISGHTALYWYRQSLGQGLEFLIYFQGNSAPDKSGLPSDRFSAERTGGSVSTLTIQRTQQEDSAVYLCASSGGRGTDAPGYTFGSGTRLTVV.

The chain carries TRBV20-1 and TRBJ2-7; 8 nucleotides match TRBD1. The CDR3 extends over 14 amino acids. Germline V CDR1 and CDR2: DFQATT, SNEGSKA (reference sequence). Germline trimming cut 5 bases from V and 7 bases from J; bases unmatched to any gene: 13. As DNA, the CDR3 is TGCAGTGCTCGGTGGACAGGGCTCATACCTGAGCAGTACTTC. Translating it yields CSARWTGLIPEQYF.

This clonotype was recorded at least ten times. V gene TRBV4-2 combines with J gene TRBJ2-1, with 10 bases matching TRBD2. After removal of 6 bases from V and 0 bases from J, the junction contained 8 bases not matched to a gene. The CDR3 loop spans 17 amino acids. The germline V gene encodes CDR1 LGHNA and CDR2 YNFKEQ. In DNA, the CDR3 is TGTGCCAGCAGGAGGACTAGCGGCCTAAGCTCCTACAATGAGCAGTTCTTC. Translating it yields CASRRTSGLSSYNEQFF.

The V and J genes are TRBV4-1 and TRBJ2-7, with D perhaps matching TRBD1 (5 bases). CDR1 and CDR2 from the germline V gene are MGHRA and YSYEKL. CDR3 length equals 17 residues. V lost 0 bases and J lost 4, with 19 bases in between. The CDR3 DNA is TGCGCCAGCAGCCAAGAGCCAGGGCAGGGAAGGATATACGAGCAGTACTTC. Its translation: CASSQEPGQGRIYEQYF.

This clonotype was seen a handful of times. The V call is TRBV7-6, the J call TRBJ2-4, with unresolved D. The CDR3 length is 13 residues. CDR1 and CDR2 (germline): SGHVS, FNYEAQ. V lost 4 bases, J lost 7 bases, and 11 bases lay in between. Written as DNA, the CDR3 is TGTGCCAGCAGCTCGTTAACCAGTAACATTCAGTACTTC. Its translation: CASSSLTSNIQYF.

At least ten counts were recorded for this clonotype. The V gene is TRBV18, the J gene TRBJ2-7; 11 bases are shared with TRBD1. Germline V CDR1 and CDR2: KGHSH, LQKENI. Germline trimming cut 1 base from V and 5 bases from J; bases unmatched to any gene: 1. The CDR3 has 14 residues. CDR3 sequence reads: CASSPLGQGDEQYF. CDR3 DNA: TGTGCCAGCTCACCACTGGGACAGGGGGACGAGCAGTACTTC.

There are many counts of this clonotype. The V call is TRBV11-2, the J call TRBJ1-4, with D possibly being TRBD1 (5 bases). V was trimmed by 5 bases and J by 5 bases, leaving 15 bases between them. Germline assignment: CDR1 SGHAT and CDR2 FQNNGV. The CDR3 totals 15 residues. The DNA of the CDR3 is TGTGCCAGCAGCACACGACAGACAGCGAATGAAAAACTGTTTTTT. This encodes CASSTRQTANEKLFF. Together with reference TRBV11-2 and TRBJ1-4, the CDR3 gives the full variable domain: EAGVAQSPRYKIIEKRQSVAFWCNPISGHATLYWYQQILGQGPKLLIQFQNNGVVDDSQLPKDRFSAERLKGVDSTLKIQPAKLEDSAVYLCASSTRQTANEKLFFGSGTQLSVL.

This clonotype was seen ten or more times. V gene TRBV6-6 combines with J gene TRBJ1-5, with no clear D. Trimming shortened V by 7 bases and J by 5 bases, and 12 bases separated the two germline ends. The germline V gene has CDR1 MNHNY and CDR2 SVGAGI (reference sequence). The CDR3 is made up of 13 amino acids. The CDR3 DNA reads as TGTGCCAGCACCATAGCGGGCCATCAGCCCCAGCATTTT. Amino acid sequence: CASTIAGHQPQHF.

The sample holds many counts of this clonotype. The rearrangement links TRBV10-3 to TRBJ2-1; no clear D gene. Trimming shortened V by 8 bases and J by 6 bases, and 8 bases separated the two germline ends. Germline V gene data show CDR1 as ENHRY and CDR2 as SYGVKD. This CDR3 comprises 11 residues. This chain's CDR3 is CAIEDGNEQFF. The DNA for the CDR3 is TGTGCCATCGAAGACGGCAATGAGCAGTTCTTC.

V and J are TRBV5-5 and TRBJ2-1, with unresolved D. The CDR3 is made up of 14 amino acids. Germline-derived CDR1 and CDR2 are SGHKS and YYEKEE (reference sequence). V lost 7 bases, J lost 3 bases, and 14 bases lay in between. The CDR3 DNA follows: TGTGCCAGCTACCAGGATGTACTCTACAATGAGCAGTTCTTC. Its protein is CASYQDVLYNEQFF.